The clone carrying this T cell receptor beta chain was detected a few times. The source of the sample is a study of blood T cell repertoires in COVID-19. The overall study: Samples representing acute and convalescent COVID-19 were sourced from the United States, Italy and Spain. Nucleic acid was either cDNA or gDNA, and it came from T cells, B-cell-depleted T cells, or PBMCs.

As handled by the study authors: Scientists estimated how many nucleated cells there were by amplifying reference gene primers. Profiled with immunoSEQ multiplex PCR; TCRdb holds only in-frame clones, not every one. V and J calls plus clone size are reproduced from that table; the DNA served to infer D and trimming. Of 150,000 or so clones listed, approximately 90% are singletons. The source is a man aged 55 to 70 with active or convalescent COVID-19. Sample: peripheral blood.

Here the CDR3 reads CASSHRDREGEQYF. CDR3 in DNA: TGCGCCAGCAGCCATCGGGACAGGGAAGGCGAGCAGTACTTC. The chain recombines TRBV4-3 with TRBJ2-7; 9 bases align to TRBD1. V dropped 3 bases and J dropped 6; count of bases not matched to a gene: 6. Germline V CDR1 and CDR2: LGHNA, YSLEER. CDR3 length equals 14 residues.